This section outlines one T cell receptor beta chain sequence together with its context. The CDR3 length is 15 residues. Germline V gene sequence: CDR1 SGHAT, CDR2 FQDESV (reference sequence). V gave up 2 bases and J gave up 6 bases, with 14 bases separating them. This specimen comes from a study of cytomegalovirus exposure and HLA in healthy donors. This PCR relied on a set of 60 Vbeta primers and 13 Jbeta primers. The data were produced by immunoSEQ multiplex PCR, yet TCRdb's version contains in-frame clones alone and is incomplete. The table records 95,000 to 110,000 clones, over 9% of them present only once.

The sequence was collected from a man in his forties in good health and CMV-seropositive. The chain recombines TRBV11-1 with TRBJ2-1; the D gene is possibly TRBD1 (5 bases). The specimen was PBMCs. The CDR3 region has the DNA TGTGCCAGCAGCTTATATCAGGGTAAGGGCAATGAGCAGTTCTTC. This encodes CASSLYQGKGNEQFF.